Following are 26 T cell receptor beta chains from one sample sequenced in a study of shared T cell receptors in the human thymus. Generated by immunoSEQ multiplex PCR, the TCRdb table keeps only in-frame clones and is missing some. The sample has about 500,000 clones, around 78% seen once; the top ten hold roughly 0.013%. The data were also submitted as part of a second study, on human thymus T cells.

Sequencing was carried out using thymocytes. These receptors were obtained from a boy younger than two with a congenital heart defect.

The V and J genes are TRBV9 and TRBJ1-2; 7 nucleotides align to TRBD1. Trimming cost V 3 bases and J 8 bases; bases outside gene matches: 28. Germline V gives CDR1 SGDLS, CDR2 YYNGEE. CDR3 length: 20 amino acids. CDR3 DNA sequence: TGTGCCAGCAGCGCCGGGAAGGGACAGTCATTTCCCCAGTACTCGGCAGGCTACACCTTC. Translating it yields CASSAGKGQSFPQYSAGYTF.

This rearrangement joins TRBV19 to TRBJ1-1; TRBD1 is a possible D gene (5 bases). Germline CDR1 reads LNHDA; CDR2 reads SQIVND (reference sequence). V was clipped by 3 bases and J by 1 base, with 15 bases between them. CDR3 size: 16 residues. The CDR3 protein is CASSMRRGNKNTEAFF. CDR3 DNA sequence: TGTGCCAGTAGTATGCGGAGGGGAAATAAGAACACTGAAGCTTTCTTT.

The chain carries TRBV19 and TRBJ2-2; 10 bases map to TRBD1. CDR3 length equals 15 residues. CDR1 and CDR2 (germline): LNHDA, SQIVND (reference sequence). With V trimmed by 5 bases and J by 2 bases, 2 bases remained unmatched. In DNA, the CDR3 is TGTGCCAGTAGTCGGGACAGGGGAAACACCGGGGAGCTGTTTTTT. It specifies CASSRDRGNTGELFF.

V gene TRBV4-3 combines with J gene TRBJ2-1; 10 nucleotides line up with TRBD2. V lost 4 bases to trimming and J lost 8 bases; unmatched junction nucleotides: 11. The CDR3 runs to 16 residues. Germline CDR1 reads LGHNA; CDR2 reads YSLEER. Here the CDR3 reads CASSPKKREGRDEQFF. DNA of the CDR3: TGCGCCAGCAGCCCGAAAAAGCGGGAGGGGCGGGATGAGCAGTTCTTC.

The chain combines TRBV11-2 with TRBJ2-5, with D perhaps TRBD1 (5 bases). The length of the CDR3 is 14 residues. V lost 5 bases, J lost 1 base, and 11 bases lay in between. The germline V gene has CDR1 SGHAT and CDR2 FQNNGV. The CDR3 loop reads CASSHRPSQETQYF. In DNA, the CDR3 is TGTGCCAGCAGCCACAGGCCCTCCCAAGAGACCCAGTACTTC.

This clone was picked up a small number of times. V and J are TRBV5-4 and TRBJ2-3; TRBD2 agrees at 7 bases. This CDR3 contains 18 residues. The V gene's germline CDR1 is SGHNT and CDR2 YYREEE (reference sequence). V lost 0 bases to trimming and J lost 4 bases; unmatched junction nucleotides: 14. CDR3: CASSLERWAGVSADTQYF. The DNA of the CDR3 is TGTGCCAGCAGCTTGGAGAGATGGGCGGGAGTGTCTGCAGATACGCAGTATTTT.

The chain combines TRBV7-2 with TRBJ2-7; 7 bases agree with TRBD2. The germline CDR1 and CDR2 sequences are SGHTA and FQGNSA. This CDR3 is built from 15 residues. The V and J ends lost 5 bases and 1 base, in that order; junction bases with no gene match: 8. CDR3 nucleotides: TGTGCCAGCAGCCCCCGGGCTAGCGGTTCCTACGAGCAGTACTTC. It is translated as CASSPRASGSYEQYF.

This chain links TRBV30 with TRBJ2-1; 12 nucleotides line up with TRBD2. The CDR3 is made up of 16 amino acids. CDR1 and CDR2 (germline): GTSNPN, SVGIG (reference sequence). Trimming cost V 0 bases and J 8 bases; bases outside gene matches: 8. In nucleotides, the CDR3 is TGTGCCTGGAGTGTACCGGGACTAGCGGGTGATTATGAGCAGTTCTTC. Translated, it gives CAWSVPGLAGDYEQFF.

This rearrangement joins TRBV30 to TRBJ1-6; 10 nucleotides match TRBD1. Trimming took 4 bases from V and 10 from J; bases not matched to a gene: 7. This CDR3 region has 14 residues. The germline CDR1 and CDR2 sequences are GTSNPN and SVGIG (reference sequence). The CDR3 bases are TGTGCCTGGAAAGTATGGGACAGGGGATCACCCCTCCACTTT. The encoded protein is CAWKVWDRGSPLHF.

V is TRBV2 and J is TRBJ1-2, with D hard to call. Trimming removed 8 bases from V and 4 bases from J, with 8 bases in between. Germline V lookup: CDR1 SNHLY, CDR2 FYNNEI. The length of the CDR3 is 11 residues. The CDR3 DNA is TGTGCCAGCGGCCGGGGCTATGGCTACACCTTC. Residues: CASGRGYGYTF.

The CDR3 DNA follows: TGCGCCAGCAGTGTGAGGACTAGCGGCTACGAGCAGTACTTC. Encoded protein: CASSVRTSGYEQYF. V and J are TRBV10-2 and TRBJ2-7; 10 positions match TRBD2. CDR1 and CDR2 (germline): WSHSY, SAAADI. V lost 4 bases, J lost 3 bases, and 3 bases stayed unmatched. The CDR3 has 14 amino acids.

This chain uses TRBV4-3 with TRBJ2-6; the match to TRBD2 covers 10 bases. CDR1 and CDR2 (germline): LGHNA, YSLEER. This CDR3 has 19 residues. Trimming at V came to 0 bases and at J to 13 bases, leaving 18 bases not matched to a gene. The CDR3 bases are TGCGCCAGCAGCCAAGATAGGGCTAGCGGGAGCCTAGGTACGAGAGTCCTGACTTTC. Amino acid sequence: CASSQDRASGSLGTRVLTF.

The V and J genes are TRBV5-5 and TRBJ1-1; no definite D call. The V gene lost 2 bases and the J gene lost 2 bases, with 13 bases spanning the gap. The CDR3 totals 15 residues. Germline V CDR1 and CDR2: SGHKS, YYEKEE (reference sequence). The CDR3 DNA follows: TGTGCCAGCAGCTTTGATCGACAAGGCAACACTGAAGCTTTCTTT. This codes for CASSFDRQGNTEAFF.

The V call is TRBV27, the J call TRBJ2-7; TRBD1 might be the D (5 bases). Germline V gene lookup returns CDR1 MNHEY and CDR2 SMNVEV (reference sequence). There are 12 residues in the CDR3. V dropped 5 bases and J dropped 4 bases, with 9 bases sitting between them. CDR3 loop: CASSRRGYEQYF. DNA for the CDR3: TGTGCCAGCAGTCGAAGGGGATACGAGCAGTACTTC.

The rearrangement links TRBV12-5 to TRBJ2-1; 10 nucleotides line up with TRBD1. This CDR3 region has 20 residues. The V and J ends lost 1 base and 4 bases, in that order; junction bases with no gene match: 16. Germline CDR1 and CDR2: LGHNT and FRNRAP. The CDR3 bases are TGTGCTAGTGGTTTGGCCGGGACAGGGGCCATGGTAGCGGGTTACAATGAGCAGTTCTTC. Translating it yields CASGLAGTGAMVAGYNEQFF.

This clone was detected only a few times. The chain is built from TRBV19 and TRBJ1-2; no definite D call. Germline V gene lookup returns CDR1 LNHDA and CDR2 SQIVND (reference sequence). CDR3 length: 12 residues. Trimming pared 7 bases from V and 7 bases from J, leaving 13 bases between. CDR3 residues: CASKRACGGYTF. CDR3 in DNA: TGTGCCAGTAAGCGGGCATGCGGTGGCTACACCTTC.

CDR3 loop: CASSQRTGQVCYGYTF. Written as DNA, the CDR3 is TGTGCCAGCAGCCAAAGAACAGGACAGGTTTGCTATGGCTACACCTTC. The chain couples TRBV16 to TRBJ1-2; 7 bases fit TRBD1. The CDR3 is 16 amino acids. The ends lost 2 bases at V and 4 bases at J; junction bases unmatched: 10. Germline V lookup: CDR1 KGHSY, CDR2 FQNENV.

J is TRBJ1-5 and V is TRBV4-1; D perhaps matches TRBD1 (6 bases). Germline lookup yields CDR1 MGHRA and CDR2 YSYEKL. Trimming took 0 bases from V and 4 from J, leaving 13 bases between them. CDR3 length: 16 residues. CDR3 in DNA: TGCGCCAGCAGCCAAGAATCCGGACAGCTTAATCAGCCCCAGCATTTT. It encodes CASSQESGQLNQPQHF.

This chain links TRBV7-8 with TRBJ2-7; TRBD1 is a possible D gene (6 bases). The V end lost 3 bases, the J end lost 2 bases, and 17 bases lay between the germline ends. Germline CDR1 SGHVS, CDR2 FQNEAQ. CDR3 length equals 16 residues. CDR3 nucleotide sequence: TGTGCCAGCAGCTTTGGCCTCCAGGGGCCGACCTACGAGCAGTACTTC. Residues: CASSFGLQGPTYEQYF.

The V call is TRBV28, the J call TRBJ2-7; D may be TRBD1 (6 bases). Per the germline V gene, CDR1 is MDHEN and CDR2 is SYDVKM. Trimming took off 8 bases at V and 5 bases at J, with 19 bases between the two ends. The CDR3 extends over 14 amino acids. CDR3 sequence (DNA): TGTGCCAGCGGCCAGGGGCAGGGCAGCAACGAGCAGTACTTC. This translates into CASGQGQGSNEQYF.

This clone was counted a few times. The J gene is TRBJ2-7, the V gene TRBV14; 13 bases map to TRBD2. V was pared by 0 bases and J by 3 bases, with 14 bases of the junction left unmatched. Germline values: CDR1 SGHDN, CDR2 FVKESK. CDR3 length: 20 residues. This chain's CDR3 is CASSQEGRTSGRDQVYEQYF. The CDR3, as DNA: TGTGCCAGCAGCCAAGAAGGCAGAACTAGCGGGAGGGACCAGGTCTACGAGCAGTACTTC.

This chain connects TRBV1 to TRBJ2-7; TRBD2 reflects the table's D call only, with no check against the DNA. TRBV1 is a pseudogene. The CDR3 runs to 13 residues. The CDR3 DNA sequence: TGCACCAGCAGCCAAGAGGCTAGAGACGAGCAGTACTTC. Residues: CTSSQEARDEQYF.

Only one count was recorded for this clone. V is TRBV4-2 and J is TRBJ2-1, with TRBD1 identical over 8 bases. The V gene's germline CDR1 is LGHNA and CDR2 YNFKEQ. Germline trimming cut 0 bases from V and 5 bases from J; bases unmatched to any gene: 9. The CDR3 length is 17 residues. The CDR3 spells CASSQEGSGTGDNEQFF. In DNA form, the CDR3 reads TGTGCCAGCAGCCAAGAAGGTTCCGGGACAGGAGACAATGAGCAGTTCTTC.

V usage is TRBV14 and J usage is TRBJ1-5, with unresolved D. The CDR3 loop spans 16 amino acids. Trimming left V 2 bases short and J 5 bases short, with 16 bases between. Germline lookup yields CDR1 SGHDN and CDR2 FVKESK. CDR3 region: CASSQLLSPSYQPQHF. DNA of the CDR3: TGTGCCAGCAGCCAACTTCTATCCCCCTCATATCAGCCCCAGCATTTT.

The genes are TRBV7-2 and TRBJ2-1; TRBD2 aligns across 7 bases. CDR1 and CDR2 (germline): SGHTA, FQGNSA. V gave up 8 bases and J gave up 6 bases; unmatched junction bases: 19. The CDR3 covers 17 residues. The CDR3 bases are TGTGCCAGCCTCCAAAGCTTCGGACTAGAGGGTCCCAATGAGCAGTTCTTC. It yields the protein CASLQSFGLEGPNEQFF.

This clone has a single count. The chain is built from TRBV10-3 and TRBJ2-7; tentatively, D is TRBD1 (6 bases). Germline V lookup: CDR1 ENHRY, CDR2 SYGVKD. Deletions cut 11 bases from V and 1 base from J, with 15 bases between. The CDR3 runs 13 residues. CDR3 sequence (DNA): TGTGCCCTGGGGGCGGCCGGGTCCTACGAGCAGTACTTC. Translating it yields CALGAAGSYEQYF.